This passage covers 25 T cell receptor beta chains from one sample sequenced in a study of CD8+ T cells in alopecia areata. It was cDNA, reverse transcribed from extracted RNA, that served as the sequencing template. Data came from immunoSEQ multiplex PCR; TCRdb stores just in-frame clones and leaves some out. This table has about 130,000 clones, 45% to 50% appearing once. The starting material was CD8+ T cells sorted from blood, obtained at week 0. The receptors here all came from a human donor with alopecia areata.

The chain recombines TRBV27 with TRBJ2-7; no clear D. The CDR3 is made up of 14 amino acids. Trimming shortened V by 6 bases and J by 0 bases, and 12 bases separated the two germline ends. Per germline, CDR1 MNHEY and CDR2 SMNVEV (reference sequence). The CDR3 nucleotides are TGTGCCAGCAGGGCGACGGCCGTCTCCTACGAGCAGTACTTC. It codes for CASRATAVSYEQYF.

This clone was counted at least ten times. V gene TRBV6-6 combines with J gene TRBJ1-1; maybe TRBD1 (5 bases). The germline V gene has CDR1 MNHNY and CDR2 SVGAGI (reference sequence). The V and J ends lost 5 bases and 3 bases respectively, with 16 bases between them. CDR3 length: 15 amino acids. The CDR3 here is CASSPPPQGYTEAFF. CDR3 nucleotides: TGTGCCAGCAGTCCTCCCCCCCAGGGTTACACTGAAGCTTTCTTT.

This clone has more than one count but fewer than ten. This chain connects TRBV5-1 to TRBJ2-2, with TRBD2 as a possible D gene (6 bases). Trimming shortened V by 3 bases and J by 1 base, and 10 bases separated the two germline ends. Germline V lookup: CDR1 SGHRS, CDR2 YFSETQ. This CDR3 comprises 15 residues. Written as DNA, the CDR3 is TGCGCCAGCAGCTGGAGGGGCAGGAACACCGGGGAGCTGTTTTTT. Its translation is CASSWRGRNTGELFF.

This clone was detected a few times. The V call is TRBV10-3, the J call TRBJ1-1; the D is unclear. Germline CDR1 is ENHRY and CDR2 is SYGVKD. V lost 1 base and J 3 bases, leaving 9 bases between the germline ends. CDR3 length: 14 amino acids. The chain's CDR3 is CAISEWGQDTEAFF. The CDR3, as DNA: TGTGCCATCAGTGAGTGGGGTCAGGACACTGAAGCTTTCTTT.

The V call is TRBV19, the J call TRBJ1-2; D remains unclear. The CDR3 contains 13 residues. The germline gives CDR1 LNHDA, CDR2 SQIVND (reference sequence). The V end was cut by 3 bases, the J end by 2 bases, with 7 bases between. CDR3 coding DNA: TGTGCCAGTAGTATTCAAGGGAACTATGGCTACACCTTC. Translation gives CASSIQGNYGYTF.

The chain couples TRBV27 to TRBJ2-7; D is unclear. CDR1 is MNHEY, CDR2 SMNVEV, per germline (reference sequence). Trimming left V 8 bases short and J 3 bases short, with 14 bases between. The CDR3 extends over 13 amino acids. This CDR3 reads CASGAGSGYEQYF. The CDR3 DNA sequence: TGTGCCAGCGGTGCAGGCAGTGGCTACGAGCAGTACTTC.

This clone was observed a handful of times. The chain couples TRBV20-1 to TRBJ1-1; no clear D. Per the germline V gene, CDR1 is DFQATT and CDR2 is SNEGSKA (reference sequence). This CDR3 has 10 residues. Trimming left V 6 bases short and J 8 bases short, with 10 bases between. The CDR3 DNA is TGCAGTGCAATTGAGGCCGAAGCTTTCTTT. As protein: CSAIEAEAFF.

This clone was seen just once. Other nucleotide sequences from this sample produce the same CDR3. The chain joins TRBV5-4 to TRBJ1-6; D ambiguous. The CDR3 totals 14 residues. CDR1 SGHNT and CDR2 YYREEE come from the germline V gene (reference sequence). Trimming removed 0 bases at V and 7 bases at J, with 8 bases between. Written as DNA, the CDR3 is TGTGCCAGCAGCTTGGAGGTCTTGAATTCACCCCTCCACTTT. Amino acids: CASSLEVLNSPLHF.

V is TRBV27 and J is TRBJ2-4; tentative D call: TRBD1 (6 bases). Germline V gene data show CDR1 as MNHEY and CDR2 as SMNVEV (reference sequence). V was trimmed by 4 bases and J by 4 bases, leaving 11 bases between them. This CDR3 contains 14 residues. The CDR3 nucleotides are TGTGCCAGCAGTTATTTGGGGGCGAAAAACATTCAGTACTTC. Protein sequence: CASSYLGAKNIQYF.

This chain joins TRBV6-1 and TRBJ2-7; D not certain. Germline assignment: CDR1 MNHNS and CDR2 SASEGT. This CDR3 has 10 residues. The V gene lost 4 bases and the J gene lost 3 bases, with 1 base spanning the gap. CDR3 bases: TGTGCCAGCAGTGGCTACGAGCAGTACTTC. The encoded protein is CASSGYEQYF.

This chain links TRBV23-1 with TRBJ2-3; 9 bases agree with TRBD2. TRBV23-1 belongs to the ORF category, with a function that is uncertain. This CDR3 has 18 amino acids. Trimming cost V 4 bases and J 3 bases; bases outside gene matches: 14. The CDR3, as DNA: TGCGCCAGCAGTCTCTCACCGCGCGGGGGGGCCAGGACAGATACGCAGTATTTT. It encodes CASSLSPRGGARTDTQYF.

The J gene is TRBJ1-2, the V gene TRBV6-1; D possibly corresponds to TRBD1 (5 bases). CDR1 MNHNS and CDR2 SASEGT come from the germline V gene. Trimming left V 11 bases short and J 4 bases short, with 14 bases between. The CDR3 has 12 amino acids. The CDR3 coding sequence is TGTGCCGGAGGGGTTGGGAGCTATGGCTACACCTTC. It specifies CAGGVGSYGYTF.

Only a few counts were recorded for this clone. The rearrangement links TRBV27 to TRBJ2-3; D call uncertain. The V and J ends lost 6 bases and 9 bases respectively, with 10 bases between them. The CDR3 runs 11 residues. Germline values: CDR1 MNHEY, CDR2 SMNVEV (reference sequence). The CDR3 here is CASSTVGTQYF. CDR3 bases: TGTGCCAGCAGCACAGTGGGCACGCAGTATTTT.

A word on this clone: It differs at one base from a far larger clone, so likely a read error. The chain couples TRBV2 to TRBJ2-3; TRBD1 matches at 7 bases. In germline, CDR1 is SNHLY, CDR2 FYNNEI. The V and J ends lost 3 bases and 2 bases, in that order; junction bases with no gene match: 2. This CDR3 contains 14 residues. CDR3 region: CASSDGQDTDTQYF. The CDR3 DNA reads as TGTGCCAGCAGTGACGGACAGGACACAGATACGCAGTATTTT.

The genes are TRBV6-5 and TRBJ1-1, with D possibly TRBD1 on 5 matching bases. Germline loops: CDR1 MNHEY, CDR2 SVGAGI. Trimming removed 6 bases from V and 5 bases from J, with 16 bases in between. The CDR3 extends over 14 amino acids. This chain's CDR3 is CASRPQGLGTEAFF. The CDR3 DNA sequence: TGTGCCAGCAGACCCCAGGGTTTGGGAACTGAAGCTTTCTTT.

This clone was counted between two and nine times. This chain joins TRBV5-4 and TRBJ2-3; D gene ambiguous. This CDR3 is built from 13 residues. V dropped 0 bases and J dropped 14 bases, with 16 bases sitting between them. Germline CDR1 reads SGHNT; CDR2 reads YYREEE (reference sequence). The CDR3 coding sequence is TGTGCCAGCAGCTTGGGTTCCGGAGCGAGGCTGTATTTT. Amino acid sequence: CASSLGSGARLYF.

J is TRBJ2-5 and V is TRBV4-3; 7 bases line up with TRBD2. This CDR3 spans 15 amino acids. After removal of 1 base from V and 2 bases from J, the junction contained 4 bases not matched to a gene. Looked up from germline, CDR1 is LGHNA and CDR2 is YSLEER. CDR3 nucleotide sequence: TGCGCCAGCAGCCAAGTGGCTAGCGGACAAGAGACCCAGTACTTC. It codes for CASSQVASGQETQYF.

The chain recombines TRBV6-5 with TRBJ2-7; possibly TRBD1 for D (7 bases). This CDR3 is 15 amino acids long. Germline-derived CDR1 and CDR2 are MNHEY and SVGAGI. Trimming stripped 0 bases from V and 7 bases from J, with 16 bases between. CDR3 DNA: TGTGCCAGCAGTTACTCGGAGGGGGCGACGGGGGAGCAGTACTTC. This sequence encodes CASSYSEGATGEQYF.

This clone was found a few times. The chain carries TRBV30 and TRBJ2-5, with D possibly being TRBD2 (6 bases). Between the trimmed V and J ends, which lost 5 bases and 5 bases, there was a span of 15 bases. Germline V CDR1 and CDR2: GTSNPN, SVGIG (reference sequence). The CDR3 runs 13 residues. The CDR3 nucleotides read TGTGCCTGGGAGAGCGGGTCCGGGGAGACCCAGTACTTC. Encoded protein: CAWESGSGETQYF.

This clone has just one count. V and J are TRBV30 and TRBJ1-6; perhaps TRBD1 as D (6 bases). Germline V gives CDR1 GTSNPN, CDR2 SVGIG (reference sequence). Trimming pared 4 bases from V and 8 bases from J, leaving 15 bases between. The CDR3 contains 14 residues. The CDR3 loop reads CAWTGQLFDSPLHF. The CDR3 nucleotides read TGTGCCTGGACCGGACAGCTTTTTGATTCACCCCTCCACTTT.

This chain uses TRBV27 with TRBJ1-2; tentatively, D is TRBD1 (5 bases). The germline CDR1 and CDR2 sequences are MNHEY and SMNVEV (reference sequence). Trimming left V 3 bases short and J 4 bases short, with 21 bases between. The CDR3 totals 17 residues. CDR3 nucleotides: TGTGCCAGCAGTTTGACCAAGCAGGGTCCGTCCGGCTATGGCTACACCTTC. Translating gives CASSLTKQGPSGYGYTF.

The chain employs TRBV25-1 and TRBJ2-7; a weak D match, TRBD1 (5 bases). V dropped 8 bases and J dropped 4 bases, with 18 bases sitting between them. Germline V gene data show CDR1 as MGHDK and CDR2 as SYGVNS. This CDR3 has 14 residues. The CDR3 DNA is TGTGCCAGCTCCCCCGGCCCTCAGGGTTACGAGCAGTACTTC. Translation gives CASSPGPQGYEQYF.

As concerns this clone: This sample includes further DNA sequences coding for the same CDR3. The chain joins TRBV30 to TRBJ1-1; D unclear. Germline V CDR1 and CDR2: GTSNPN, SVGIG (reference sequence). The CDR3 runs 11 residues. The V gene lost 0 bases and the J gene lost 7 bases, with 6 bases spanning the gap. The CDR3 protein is CAWSVGGEAFF. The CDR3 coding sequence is TGTGCCTGGAGTGTAGGCGGTGAAGCTTTCTTT. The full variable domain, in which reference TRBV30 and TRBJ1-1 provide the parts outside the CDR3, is SQTIHQWPATLVQPVGSPLSLECTVEGTSNPNLYWYRQAAGRGLQLLFYSVGIGQISSEVPQNLSASRPQDRQFILSSKKLLLSDSGFYLCAWSVGGEAFFGQGTRLTVV.

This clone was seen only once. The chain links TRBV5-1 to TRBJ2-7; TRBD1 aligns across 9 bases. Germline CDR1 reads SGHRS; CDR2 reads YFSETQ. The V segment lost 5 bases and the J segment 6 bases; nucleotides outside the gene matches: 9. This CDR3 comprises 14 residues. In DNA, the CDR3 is TGCGCCAGCAGAGCCGGGACAGGGAGATTCGAGCAGTACTTC. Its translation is CASRAGTGRFEQYF. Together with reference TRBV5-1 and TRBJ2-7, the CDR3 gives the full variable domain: KAGVTQTPRYLIKTRGQQVTLSCSPISGHRSVSWYQQTPGQGLQFLFEYFSETQRNKGNFPGRFSGRQFSNSRSEMNVSTLELGDSALYLCASRAGTGRFEQYFGPGTRLTVT.

Here the CDR3 DNA reads TGCGCCAGCAGCCAAGGGGACAGGGGCCCCTACGAGCAGTACTTC. Translating gives CASSQGDRGPYEQYF. The V gene is TRBV4-3, the J gene TRBJ2-7; 10 nucleotides line up with TRBD1. CDR3 length: 15 residues. The germline gives CDR1 LGHNA, CDR2 YSLEER. V lost 1 base, J lost 2 bases, and 2 bases stayed unmatched.